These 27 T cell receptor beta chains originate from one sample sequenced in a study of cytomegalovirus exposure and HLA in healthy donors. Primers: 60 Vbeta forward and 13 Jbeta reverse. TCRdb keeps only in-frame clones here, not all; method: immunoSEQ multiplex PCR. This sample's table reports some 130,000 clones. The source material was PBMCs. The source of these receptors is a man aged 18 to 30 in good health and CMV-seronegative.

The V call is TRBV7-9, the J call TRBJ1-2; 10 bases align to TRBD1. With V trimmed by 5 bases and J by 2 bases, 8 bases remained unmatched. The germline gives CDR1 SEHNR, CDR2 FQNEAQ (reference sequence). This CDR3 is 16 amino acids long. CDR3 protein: CASSKGWTGGNYGYTF. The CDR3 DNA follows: TGTGCCAGCAGCAAGGGGTGGACAGGGGGGAACTATGGCTACACCTTC.

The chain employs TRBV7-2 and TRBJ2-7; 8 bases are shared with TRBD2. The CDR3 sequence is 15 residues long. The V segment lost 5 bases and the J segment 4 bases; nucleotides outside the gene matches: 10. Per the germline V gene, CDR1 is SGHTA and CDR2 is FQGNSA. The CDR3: CASSTRGLVPYEQYF. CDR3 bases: TGTGCCAGCAGCACGAGGGGACTAGTTCCTTACGAGCAGTACTTC.

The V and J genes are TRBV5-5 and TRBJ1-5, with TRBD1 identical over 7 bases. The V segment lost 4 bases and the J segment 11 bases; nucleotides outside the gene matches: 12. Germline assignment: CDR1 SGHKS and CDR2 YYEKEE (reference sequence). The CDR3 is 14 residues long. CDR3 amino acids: CASSPTGDVGAQHF. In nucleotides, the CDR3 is TGTGCCAGCAGCCCCACAGGGGACGTTGGGGCCCAGCATTTT.

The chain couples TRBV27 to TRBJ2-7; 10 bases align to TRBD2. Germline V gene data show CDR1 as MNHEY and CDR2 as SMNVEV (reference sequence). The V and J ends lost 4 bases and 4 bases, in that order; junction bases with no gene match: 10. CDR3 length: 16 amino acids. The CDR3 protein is CASSSPQREGSYEQYF. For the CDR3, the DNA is TGTGCCAGCAGTTCCCCCCAGCGGGAGGGGTCTTACGAGCAGTACTTC.

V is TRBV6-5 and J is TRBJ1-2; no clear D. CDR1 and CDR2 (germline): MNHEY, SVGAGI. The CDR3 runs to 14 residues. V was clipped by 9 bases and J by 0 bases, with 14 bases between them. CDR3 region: CASCQQKANYGYTF. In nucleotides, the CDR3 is TGTGCCAGTTGCCAACAGAAAGCTAACTATGGCTACACCTTC.

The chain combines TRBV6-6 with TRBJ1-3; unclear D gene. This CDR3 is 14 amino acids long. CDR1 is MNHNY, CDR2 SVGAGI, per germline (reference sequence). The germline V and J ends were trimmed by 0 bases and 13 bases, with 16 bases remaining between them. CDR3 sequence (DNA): TGTGCCAGCAGTTACTCGATCTTGTTAGAGTCGATATATTTT. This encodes CASSYSILLESIYF.

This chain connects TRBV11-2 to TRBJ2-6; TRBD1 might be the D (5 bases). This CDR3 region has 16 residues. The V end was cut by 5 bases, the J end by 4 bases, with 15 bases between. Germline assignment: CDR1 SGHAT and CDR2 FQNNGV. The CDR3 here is CASSQDQGPGANVLTF. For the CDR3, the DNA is TGTGCCAGCAGCCAAGATCAGGGTCCCGGGGCCAACGTCCTGACTTTC.

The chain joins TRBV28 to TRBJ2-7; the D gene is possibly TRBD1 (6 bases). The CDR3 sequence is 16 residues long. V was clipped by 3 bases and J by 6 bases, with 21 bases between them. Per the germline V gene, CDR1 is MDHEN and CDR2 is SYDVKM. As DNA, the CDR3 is TGTGCCAGCAGTTTGCTGGGACAAGTTCTATCGAGCGAGCAGTACTTC. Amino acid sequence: CASSLLGQVLSSEQYF.

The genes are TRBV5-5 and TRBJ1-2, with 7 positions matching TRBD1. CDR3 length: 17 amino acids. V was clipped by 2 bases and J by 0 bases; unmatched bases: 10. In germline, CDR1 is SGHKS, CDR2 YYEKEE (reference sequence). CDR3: CASSFTGTVKSNYGYTF. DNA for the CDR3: TGTGCCAGCAGCTTCACCGGGACAGTCAAATCTAACTATGGCTACACCTTC. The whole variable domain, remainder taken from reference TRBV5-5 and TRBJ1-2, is DAGVTQSPTHLIKTRGQQVTLRCSPISGHKSVSWYQQVLGQGPQFIFQYYEKEERGRGNFPDRFSARQFPNYSSELNVNALLLGDSALYLCASSFTGTVKSNYGYTFGSGTRLTVV.

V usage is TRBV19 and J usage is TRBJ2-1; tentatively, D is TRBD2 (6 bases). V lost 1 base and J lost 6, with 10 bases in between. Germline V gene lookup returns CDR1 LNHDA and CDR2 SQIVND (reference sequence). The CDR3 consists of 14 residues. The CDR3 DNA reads TGTGCCAGTAGTATAGCGGGGGTCAGCAATGAGCAGTTCTTC. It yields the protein CASSIAGVSNEQFF. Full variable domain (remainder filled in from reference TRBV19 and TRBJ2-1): DGGITQSPKYLFRKEGQNVTLSCEQNLNHDAMYWYRQDPGQGLRLIYYSQIVNDFQKGDIAEGYSVSREKKESFPLTVTSAQKNPTAFYLCASSIAGVSNEQFFGPGTRLTVL.

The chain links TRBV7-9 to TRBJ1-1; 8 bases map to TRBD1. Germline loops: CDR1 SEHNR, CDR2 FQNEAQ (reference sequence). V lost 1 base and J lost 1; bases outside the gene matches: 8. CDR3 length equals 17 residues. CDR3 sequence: CASSLDQRTGTNTEAFF. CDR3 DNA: TGTGCCAGCAGCTTAGATCAACGGACAGGGACGAACACTGAAGCTTTCTTT.

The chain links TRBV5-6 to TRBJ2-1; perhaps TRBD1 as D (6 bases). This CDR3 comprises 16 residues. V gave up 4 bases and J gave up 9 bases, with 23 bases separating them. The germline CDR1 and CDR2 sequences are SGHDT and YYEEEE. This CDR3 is CASSGPVVPRGGEQFF. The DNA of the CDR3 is TGTGCCAGCAGCGGACCCGTCGTCCCCCGAGGGGGTGAGCAGTTCTTC.

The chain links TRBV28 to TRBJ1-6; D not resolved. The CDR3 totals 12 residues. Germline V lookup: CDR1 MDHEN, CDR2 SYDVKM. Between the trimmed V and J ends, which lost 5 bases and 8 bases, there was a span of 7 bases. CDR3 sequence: CASSSLYSPLHF. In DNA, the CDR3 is TGTGCCAGCAGTAGCCTATATTCACCCCTCCACTTT.

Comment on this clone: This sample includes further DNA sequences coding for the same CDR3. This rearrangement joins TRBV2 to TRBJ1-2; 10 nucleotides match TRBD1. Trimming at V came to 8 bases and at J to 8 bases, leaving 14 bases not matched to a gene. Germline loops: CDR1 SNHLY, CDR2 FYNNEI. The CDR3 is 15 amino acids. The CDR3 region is CASLPGQGSRVGYTF. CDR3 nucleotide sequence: TGTGCCAGCCTCCCGGGACAGGGGTCGCGAGTCGGCTACACCTTC. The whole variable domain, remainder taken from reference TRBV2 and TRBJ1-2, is EPEVTQTPSHQVTQMGQEVILRCVPISNHLYFYWYRQILGQKVEFLVSFYNNEISEKSEIFDDQFSVERPDGSNFTLKIRSTKLEDSAMYFCASLPGQGSRVGYTFGSGTRLTVV.

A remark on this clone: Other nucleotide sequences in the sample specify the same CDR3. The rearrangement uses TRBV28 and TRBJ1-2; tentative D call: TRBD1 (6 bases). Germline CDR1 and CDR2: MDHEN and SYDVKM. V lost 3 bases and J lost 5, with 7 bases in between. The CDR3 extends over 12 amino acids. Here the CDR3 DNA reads TGTGCCAGCAGTTTTACAGGGTATGGCTACACCTTC. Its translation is CASSFTGYGYTF.

This CDR3 is CASSDTGGVGNSPLHF. CDR3 coding DNA: TGTGCCAGCAGTGATACAGGGGGCGTAGGTAATTCACCCCTCCACTTT. The chain employs TRBV6-4 and TRBJ1-6; TRBD1 agrees at 9 bases. V shed 3 bases and J 6 bases; nucleotides not matched to a gene: 6. Germline V gives CDR1 MRHNA, CDR2 SNTAGT. The CDR3 has 16 residues.

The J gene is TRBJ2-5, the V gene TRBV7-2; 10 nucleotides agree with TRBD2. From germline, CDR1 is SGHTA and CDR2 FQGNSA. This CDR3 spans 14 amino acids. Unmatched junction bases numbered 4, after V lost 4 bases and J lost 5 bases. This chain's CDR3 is CASSSQTSGETQYF. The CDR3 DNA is TGTGCCAGCAGCTCCCAGACTAGCGGGGAGACCCAGTACTTC.

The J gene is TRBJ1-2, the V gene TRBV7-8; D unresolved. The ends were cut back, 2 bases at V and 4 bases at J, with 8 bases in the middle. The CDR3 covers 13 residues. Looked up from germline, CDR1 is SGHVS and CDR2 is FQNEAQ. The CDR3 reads CASSLLSRYGYTF. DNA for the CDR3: TGTGCCAGCAGCTTATTGTCCCGCTATGGCTACACCTTC.

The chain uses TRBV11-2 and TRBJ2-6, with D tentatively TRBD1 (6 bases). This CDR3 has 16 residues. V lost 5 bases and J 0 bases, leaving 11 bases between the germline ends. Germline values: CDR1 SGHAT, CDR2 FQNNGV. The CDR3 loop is CASSADSYSGANVLTF. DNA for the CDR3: TGTGCCAGCAGCGCGGACAGTTACTCTGGGGCCAACGTCCTGACTTTC.

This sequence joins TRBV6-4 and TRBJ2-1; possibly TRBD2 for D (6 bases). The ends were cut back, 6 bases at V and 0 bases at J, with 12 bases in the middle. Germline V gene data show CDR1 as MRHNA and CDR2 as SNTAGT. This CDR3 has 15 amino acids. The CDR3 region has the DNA TGTGCCAGCAGCCCCTCCGGGAGCTCCTACAATGAGCAGTTCTTC. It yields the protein CASSPSGSSYNEQFF.

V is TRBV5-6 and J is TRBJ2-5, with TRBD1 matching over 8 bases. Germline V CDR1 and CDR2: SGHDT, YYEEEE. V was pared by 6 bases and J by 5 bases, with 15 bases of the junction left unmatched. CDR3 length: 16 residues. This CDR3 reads CASIVGQASQEETQYF. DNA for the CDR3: TGTGCCAGCATTGTGGGACAGGCGTCTCAGGAGGAGACCCAGTACTTC.

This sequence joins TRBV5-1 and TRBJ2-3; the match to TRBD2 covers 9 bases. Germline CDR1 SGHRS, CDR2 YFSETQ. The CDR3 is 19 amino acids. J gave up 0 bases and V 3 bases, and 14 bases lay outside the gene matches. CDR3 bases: TGCGCCAGCAGCTCCCCTCGGGGGAGTAGCGGGGGAAGCACAGATACGCAGTATTTT. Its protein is CASSSPRGSSGGSTDTQYF.

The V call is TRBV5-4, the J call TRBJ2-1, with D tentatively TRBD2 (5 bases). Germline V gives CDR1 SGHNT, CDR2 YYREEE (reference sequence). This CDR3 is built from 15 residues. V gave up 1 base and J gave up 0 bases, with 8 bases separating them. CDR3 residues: CASSLSSSSYNEQFF. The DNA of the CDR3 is TGTGCCAGCAGCTTGTCTAGCAGCTCCTACAATGAGCAGTTCTTC.

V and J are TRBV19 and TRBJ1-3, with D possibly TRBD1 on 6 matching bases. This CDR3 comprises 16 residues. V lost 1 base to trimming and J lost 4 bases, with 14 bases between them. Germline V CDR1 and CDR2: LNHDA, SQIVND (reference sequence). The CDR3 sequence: CASSIGRQGTGNTIYF. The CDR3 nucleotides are TGTGCCAGTAGTATAGGACGCCAGGGGACGGGAAACACCATATATTTT.

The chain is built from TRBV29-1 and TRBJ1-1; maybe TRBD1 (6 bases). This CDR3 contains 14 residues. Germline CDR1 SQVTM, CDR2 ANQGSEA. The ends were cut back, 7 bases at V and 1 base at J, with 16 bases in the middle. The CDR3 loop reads CSGTPGHTNTEAFF. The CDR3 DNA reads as TGCAGCGGGACACCGGGACACACGAACACTGAAGCTTTCTTT.

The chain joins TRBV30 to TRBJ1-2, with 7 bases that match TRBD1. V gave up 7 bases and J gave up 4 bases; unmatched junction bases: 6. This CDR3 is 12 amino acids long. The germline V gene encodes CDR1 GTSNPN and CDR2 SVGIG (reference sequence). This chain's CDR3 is CAYLQGSYGYTF. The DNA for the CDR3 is TGTGCCTATCTACAGGGGTCCTATGGCTACACCTTC.

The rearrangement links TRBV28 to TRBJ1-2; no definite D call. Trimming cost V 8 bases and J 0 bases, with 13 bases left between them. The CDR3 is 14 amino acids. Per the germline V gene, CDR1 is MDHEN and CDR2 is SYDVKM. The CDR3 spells CASCAGSTNYGYTF. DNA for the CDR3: TGTGCCAGCTGCGCAGGTTCCACTAACTATGGCTACACCTTC.